This T cell receptor (beta chain) was found in a study of beta chain features in type 1 diabetes. Looking at the study overall: Healthy donors resembled patients in age, gender and cell yields. The study, taken as a whole, reports: A potential PCR bias toward shorter templates would be equal in patient and control samples. Healthy donors had naive, central memory and Treg TCRB repertoires that appeared less similar than those seen among patients. When Type 1 diabetes patients were examined, their TCRB CDR3s proved moderately but significantly shorter in all four CD4+ subsets.

Per germline, CDR1 MDHEN and CDR2 SYDVKM. The CDR3 contains 15 residues. V was clipped by 6 bases and J by 0 bases; unmatched bases: 4. This clone occurred a few times. The antigen remains unidentified. What was sequenced were expressed TCRB transcripts, since all of the isolated RNA had been reverse transcribed. Generated by immunoSEQ multiplex PCR, the TCRdb table keeps only in-frame clones and is missing some. The table shows about 390,000 clones, with roughly a tenth occurring only once. The chain recombines TRBV28 with TRBJ2-2, with TRBD1 matching 7 bases. Sequencing was carried out using central memory CD4+ T cells from blood. The receptor was isolated from a man aged 25 to 40 with type 1 diabetes. The CDR3 sequence is CASSTGTANTGELFF. The CDR3 coding sequence is TGTGCCAGCAGCACCGGGACAGCGAACACCGGGGAGCTGTTTTTT.